Listed here is a single T cell receptor (beta chain). The V end lost 6 bases, the J end lost 0 bases, and 12 bases lay between the germline ends. Per germline, CDR1 KGHSH and CDR2 LQKENI. This CDR3 is built from 14 residues. This specimen belongs to a study of blood T cell repertoires in COVID-19. Overall study context: COVID-19 samples from acute and convalescent phases originated in the United States, Italy and Spain. The cDNA or gDNA used as material had been derived from T cells, B-cell-depleted T cells, or PBMCs.

Authors' data handling: Estimates of nucleated cell counts were drawn from the amplification of reference gene primers. Profiling relied on immunoSEQ multiplex PCR, and the TCRdb table lists in-frame clones only, not all of them. Clone size and V and J calls were adopted from that table, with D and trimming inferred from the DNA. This table has just over 60,000 clones, 70% to 80% appearing once. The receptor's source is a man aged 60 to 69 with acute or convalescent COVID-19. Sequenced input: peripheral blood. V and J are TRBV18 and TRBJ2-7, with a possible D match to TRBD1 (5 bases). CDR3 residues: CASSPTVSSYEQYF. CDR3 DNA: TGTGCCAGCTCTCCGACAGTTAGCTCCTACGAGCAGTACTTC.